This is a list of T cell receptor beta chains from one sample in a study of T cell responses to AZD1222 COVID-19 vaccine. Profiled with immunoSEQ multiplex PCR; TCRdb holds only in-frame clones, not every one. The sample carries about 140,000 clones, approximately 93% recorded once. The sequencing here drew on peripheral blood, taken after recovery from COVID-19. The receptors come from an adult who had recovered from COVID-19. Each CDR3 is given with its conserved first and last residue. The D gene is left open where the match is weak. Expanded clones are given a class, and other clones once, few, many or no size at all.

>NA|TRBV20-1|NA|TRBJ1-2
CSALQGNGYTF
TGCAGTGCTCTGCAGGGTAACGGCTACACCTTC
>NA|TRBV6-5|NA|TRBJ2-7
CASSYGGGRAGSVQYF
TGTGCCAGCAGTTACGGGGGCGGCAGGGCAGGATCCGTGCAGTACTTC
>NA|TRBV6-1|NA|TRBJ1-3
CASSENSGNTIYF
TGTGCCAGCAGTGAAAATTCTGGAAACACCATATATTTT
>NA|TRBV10-3|NA|TRBJ1-2
CAISESEGGYGYTF
TGTGCCATCAGTGAGTCTGAGGGTGGCTATGGCTACACCTTC
>once|TRBV9|TRBD1|TRBJ2-7
CASAAGTEYEQYF
TGTGCCAGCGCAGCCGGGACAGAATACGAGCAGTACTTC
>NA|TRBV9|NA|TRBJ2-1
CASSVAHGTYNEQFF
TGTGCCAGCAGCGTGGCCCATGGGACCTACAATGAGCAGTTCTTC
>once|TRBV7-3|NA|TRBJ2-6
CASRYPGTGANVLTF
TGTGCCAGCAGGTACCCAGGGACTGGGGCCAACGTCCTGACTTTC
>NA|TRBV28|NA|TRBJ1-3
CASSGRASGNTIYF
TGTGCCAGCAGCGGCAGGGCCTCTGGAAACACCATATATTTT
>NA|TRBV27|NA|TRBJ1-5
CASGDGQPQHF
TGTGCCAGCGGCGATGGTCAGCCCCAGCATTTT
>NA|TRBV28|TRBD2|TRBJ2-1
CASSLLLAGDKNEQFF
TGTGCCAGCAGTTTACTACTAGCGGGAGATAAAAATGAGCAGTTCTTC
>once|TRBV30|TRBD2|TRBJ2-3
CAWSVPPPGLAGGPSTDTQYF
TGTGCCTGGAGTGTACCCCCCCCGGGACTAGCGGGAGGGCCCTCAACAGATACGCAGTATTTT
>once|TRBV6-2/TRBV6-3|NA|TRBJ2-3
CASSYIGAYTDTQYF
TGTGCCAGCAGTTATATCGGGGCATACACAGATACGCAGTATTTT
>NA|TRBV7-9|TRBD2|TRBJ2-1
CASSSLAGSGYNEQFF
TGTGCCAGCAGCTCACTAGCGGGATCAGGCTACAATGAGCAGTTCTTC
>NA|TRBV28|TRBD1|TRBJ1-5
CASSSGGGNQPQHF
TGTGCCAGCAGTTCAGGGGGGGGCAATCAGCCCCAGCATTTT
>NA|TRBV2|NA|TRBJ1-2
CASTTGGKGYGYTF
TGTGCCAGCACCACGGGGGGTAAAGGATATGGCTACACCTTC
>NA|TRBV7-3|TRBD2|TRBJ2-2
CASSPGTMNTGELFF
TGTGCCAGCAGCCCAGGGACTATGAACACCGGGGAGCTGTTTTTT
>once|TRBV5-1|NA|TRBJ2-4
CASSLQETGANRLAKNIQYF
TGCGCCAGCAGTTTGCAGGAGACAGGAGCGAACCGTCTAGCCAAAAACATTCAGTACTTC
>NA|TRBV18|NA|TRBJ2-7
CASSTAGGASAVEQYF
TGTGCCAGCTCAACCGCTGGGGGCGCCTCTGCCGTCGAGCAGTACTTC
>once|TRBV3-1/TRBV3-2|NA|TRBJ1-5
CASSQTQTNHQPQHF
TGTGCCAGCAGCCAAACTCAGACCAACCATCAGCCCCAGCATTTT
>once|TRBV28|NA|TRBJ1-5
CASSLSFGTNQPQHF
TGTGCCAGCAGTTTATCGTTCGGTACCAATCAGCCCCAGCATTTT
>NA|TRBV7-5|NA|TRBJ1-4
CARSLIGQGLVEEKLFF
TGTGCCAGAAGCTTGATTGGACAGGGACTGGTAGAAGAAAAACTGTTTTTT
>NA|TRBV29-1|NA|TRBJ2-3
CSVEIASDLTDTQYF
TGCAGCGTTGAAATAGCGTCTGATCTCACAGATACGCAGTATTTT
>NA|TRBV28|NA|TRBJ1-4
CASSLLTTTNEKLFF
TGTGCCAGCAGTTTGTTGACAACAACTAATGAAAAACTGTTTTTT
>NA|TRBV12-3/TRBV12-4|NA|TRBJ1-5
CASKSGSQPQHF
TGTGCCAGCAAGTCGGGGTCCCAGCCCCAGCATTTT
>NA|TRBV5-5|NA|TRBJ2-7
CASISELSSFYEQYF
TGTGCCAGCATCAGCGAACTCTCCAGCTTCTACGAGCAGTACTTC
>NA|TRBV6-5|TRBD2|TRBJ2-2
CASSYRTSGGGELFF
TGTGCCAGCAGTTACCGGACTAGCGGGGGCGGGGAGCTGTTTTTT
>NA|TRBV5-1|TRBD2|TRBJ2-3
CASSWGTSGTDTQYF
TGCGCCAGCAGCTGGGGGACTAGCGGCACAGATACGCAGTATTTT
>NA|TRBV9|TRBD1|TRBJ2-3
CASSPLAGQGTDTQYF
TGTGCCAGCAGCCCTCTGGCTGGACAGGGCACAGATACGCAGTATTTT
>NA|TRBV29-1|NA|TRBJ2-1
CSASAGQYRGEQFF
TGCAGCGCTTCAGCGGGACAGTACAGGGGTGAGCAGTTCTTC
>NA|TRBV2|NA|TRBJ1-2
CANDSYGYTF
TGTGCCAACGATTCCTATGGCTACACCTTC
>NA|TRBV10-3|NA|TRBJ1-1
CAISEGGVVTEAFF
TGTGCCATCAGTGAAGGAGGGGTCGTCACTGAAGCTTTCTTT
>NA|TRBV6-6|NA|TRBJ1-4
CASRPRGGNEKLFF
TGTGCCAGCAGACCCCGGGGAGGTAATGAAAAACTGTTTTTT
>once|TRBV10-2|NA|TRBJ2-7
CASREISRYEQYF
TGCGCCAGCAGGGAGATCTCCCGGTACGAGCAGTACTTC
>once|TRBV3-1/TRBV3-2|TRBD1|TRBJ2-7
CASSHGTGGNEQYF
TGTGCCAGCAGCCACGGGACAGGGGGCAATGAGCAGTACTTC
>NA|TRBV7-8|NA|TRBJ1-1
CASSAYNTEAFF
TGTGCCAGCAGCGCCTATAACACTGAAGCTTTCTTT
>NA|TRBV5-1|NA|TRBJ2-2
CASSLYLENTGELFF
TGCGCCAGCAGCTTGTACCTAGAGAACACCGGGGAGCTGTTTTTT
>few|TRBV10-3|TRBD2|TRBJ2-3
CAIGLAGEGTDTQYF
TGTGCCATCGGGCTAGCGGGAGAGGGGACAGATACGCAGTATTTT
>NA|TRBV27|NA|TRBJ1-3
CASSLVSGNTIYF
TGTGCCAGCAGTTTAGTCTCTGGAAACACCATATATTTT
>NA|TRBV10-3|NA|TRBJ2-2
CAISRNTGELFF
TGTGCCATCAGTCGGAACACCGGGGAGCTGTTTTTT
>NA|TRBV6-5|TRBD1|TRBJ1-1
CASIRTGKNTEAFF
TGTGCCAGCATTCGGACAGGGAAGAACACTGAAGCTTTCTTT
>NA|TRBV29-1|NA|TRBJ1-2
CSVEGTVGFNYGYTF
TGCAGCGTTGAAGGGACAGTCGGATTTAACTATGGCTACACCTTC
>NA|TRBV3-1/TRBV3-2|TRBD1|TRBJ1-6
CASSQGGQGHNSPLHF
TGTGCCAGCAGCCAAGGTGGACAGGGGCATAATTCACCCCTCCACTTT
>few|TRBV7-3|TRBD2|TRBJ2-1
CASRLGGGYEQFF
TGTGCCAGCAGACTCGGCGGGGGGTATGAGCAGTTCTTC
>NA|TRBV18|NA|TRBJ1-3
CASSPKGGPQGNTIYF
TGTGCCAGCTCACCGAAGGGCGGTCCACAGGGAAACACCATATATTTT
>NA|TRBV30|TRBD2|TRBJ2-7
CAWTPRLAGNEQYF
TGTGCCTGGACCCCACGACTAGCGGGAAACGAGCAGTACTTC
>few|TRBV19|TRBD2|TRBJ2-2
CASRTSPNTGELFF
TGTGCCAGTAGGACTAGCCCGAACACCGGGGAGCTGTTTTTT
>few|TRBV4-1|TRBD1|TRBJ1-5
CASSQRLDRGNQPQHF
TGCGCCAGCAGCCAACGACTGGACAGGGGAAATCAGCCCCAGCATTTT
>NA|TRBV5-5|NA|TRBJ1-2
CASSSQNYGYTF
TGTGCCAGCAGCTCCCAGAACTATGGCTACACCTTC
>NA|TRBV13|TRBD1|TRBJ1-1
CASSPWDRGWTEAFF
TGTGCCAGCAGCCCGTGGGACAGGGGATGGACTGAAGCTTTCTTT
>NA|TRBV30|NA|TRBJ1-2
CAWTRPNYGYTF
TGTGCCTGGACCCGGCCGAACTATGGCTACACCTTC
>NA|TRBV28|NA|TRBJ2-7
CASRNDSPYEQYF
TGTGCCAGCAGGAACGACTCTCCCTACGAGCAGTACTTC
>NA|TRBV7-9|NA|TRBJ2-6
CASSPRGGKRDGANVLTF
TGTGCCAGCAGCCCCCGAGGGGGTAAGAGGGATGGGGCCAACGTCCTGACTTTC
>NA|TRBV9|TRBD2|TRBJ2-3
CASSVTSGTDTQYF
TGTGCCAGCAGCGTAACTAGCGGCACAGATACGCAGTATTTT
>NA|TRBV12-3/TRBV12-4|NA|TRBJ2-5
CASSQGQETQYF
TGTGCCAGCAGTCAAGGTCAAGAGACCCAGTACTTC
>NA|TRBV19|TRBD1|TRBJ1-5
CASTDGGGRSNQPQHF
TGTGCCAGTACCGACGGAGGGGGCCGGAGCAATCAGCCCCAGCATTTT
>NA|TRBV28|NA|TRBJ1-2
CASDPSSGAPYGYTF
TGTGCCAGCGACCCATCCTCGGGGGCGCCCTATGGCTACACCTTC
>NA|TRBV25-1|NA|TRBJ2-3
CASRSGLQADTQYF
TGTGCCAGCAGGTCCGGGCTCCAGGCTGATACGCAGTATTTT
>NA|TRBV18|NA|TRBJ2-1
CASSRGELTNNEQFF
TGTGCCAGCTCACGTGGGGAGTTGACGAACAATGAGCAGTTCTTC
>NA|TRBV29-1|TRBD1|TRBJ2-2
CSVAPTGTGTGELFF
TGCAGCGTTGCCCCAACCGGGACAGGGACCGGGGAGCTGTTTTTT